These 20 T cell receptor beta chains were all obtained from the same sample, sequenced in a study of molecular identifiers for immune sequencing clone quantification. TCRdb re-derived calls from the PCR reads in MiXCR, one entry per CDR3 protein. The sample consists of a few hundred thousand distinct CDR3 sequences, approximately 25% of them appearing once. The sequenced sample consisted of naive CD8+ T cells from blood, with Jurkat cell RNA spiked in. The subset denotes: FACS-sorted CD8+CD4-CCR7+CD45RA+ naive T cells. The source is a human donor in good health. Some libraries in this study had Jurkat cell RNA spiked in.

This clonotype was observed at least ten times. The chain carries TRBV12-3 or TRBV12-4 and TRBJ1-1; 10 bases align to TRBD1. The CDR3 has 15 residues. V shed 3 bases, J shed 3 bases, and the junction held 4 bases outside the gene matches. Here the CDR3 reads CASSFVGTGDTEAFF. The CDR3 DNA reads TGTGCCAGCAGTTTTGTTGGGACAGGGGACACTGAAGCTTTCTTT.

The CDR3 spells CASSEEGAPNQPQHF. CDR3 sequence (DNA): TGTGCCAGCAGTGAAGAAGGGGCCCCCAATCAGCCCCAGCATTTT. The chain carries TRBV2 and TRBJ1-5; the D gene is possibly TRBD1 (5 bases). The CDR3 loop spans 15 amino acids. The germline V and J ends were trimmed by 1 base and 3 bases, with 10 bases remaining between them. Germline V gives CDR1 SNHLY, CDR2 FYNNEI.

This sequence joins TRBV3-1 and TRBJ2-7; 8 nucleotides agree with TRBD2. Germline CDR1 and CDR2: LGHDT and YNNKEL (reference sequence). This CDR3 is 15 amino acids long. Germline trimming cut 5 bases from V and 4 bases from J; bases unmatched to any gene: 10. The CDR3 DNA is TGTGCCAGCAGCACCCGAAGCGGGAGTTTTTACGAGCAGTACTTC. Residues: CASSTRSGSFYEQYF.

About this clonotype itself: The CDR3 carries no conserved terminal phenylalanine or tryptophan, so it likely arises from a read error. V is TRBV5-1 and J is TRBJ1-3; D not resolved. The CDR3 is 16 residues long. Trimming pared 4 bases from V and 0 bases from J, leaving 14 bases between. From germline, CDR1 is SGHRS and CDR2 YFSETQ. The CDR3 coding sequence is TGCGCCAGCAGCCGTGAAGGGATCTACTCTGGAAACACCATATATCTT. It specifies CASSREGIYSGNTIYL.

This clonotype turned up a few times. The chain recombines TRBV20-1 with TRBJ2-7; D is possibly TRBD1 (5 bases). V was trimmed by 6 bases and J by 0 bases, leaving 9 bases between them. The CDR3 length is 12 residues. Germline loops: CDR1 DFQATT, CDR2 SNEGSKA (reference sequence). CDR3 bases: TGCAGTGCCCGACAGAGCTCCTACGAGCAGTACTTC. Translation: CSARQSSYEQYF.

In this sample, this clonotype turned up many times. The chain uses TRBV4-3 and TRBJ2-3; 9 nucleotides agree with TRBD1. CDR1 and CDR2 (germline): LGHNA, YSLEER. This CDR3 is 16 amino acids long. J lost 2 bases, V lost 1 base, and 4 bases had no gene match. The CDR3 bases are TGCGCCAGCAGCCAAGGACAGGGGGAGGACACAGATACGCAGTATTTT. Translating it yields CASSQGQGEDTDTQYF.

This clonotype was detected many times. The chain employs TRBV6-6 and TRBJ1-1; 8 positions match TRBD1. The CDR3 runs 14 residues. CDR1 MNHNY and CDR2 SVGAGI come from the germline V gene (reference sequence). With 0 bases clipped from V and 4 bases from J, the junction kept 1 base outside the gene matches. The CDR3 protein is CASSYSDRGTEAFF. CDR3 bases: TGTGCCAGCAGTTACTCCGACAGGGGCACTGAAGCTTTCTTT.

Remarks on this clonotype: One base separates it from a far larger clone, so it is likely a read error. The rearrangement uses TRBV14 and TRBJ1-1; the D is unclear. Trimming pared 1 base from V and 7 bases from J, leaving 4 bases between. The CDR3 covers 11 residues. CDR1 is SGHDN and CDR2 is FVKESK in the germline V gene. The CDR3 DNA is TGTGCCAGCAGCCAAGGGGTTGAAGCTTTCTTT. The encoded protein is CASSQGVEAFF. The variable domain in full, completed from reference TRBV14 and TRBJ1-1, reads EAGVTQFPSHSVIEKGQTVTLRCDPISGHDNLYWYRRVMGKEIKFLLHFVKESKQDESGMPNNRFLAERTGGTYSTLKVQPAELEDSGVYFCASSQGVEAFFGQGTRLTVV.

With regard to this clonotype: No DNA is shown, since the ends of the CDR3 on it are uncertain; the CDR3 is the one TCRdb lists. The CDR3 spells CASSSGVGLGANVLPF. This chain links TRBV7-9 with TRBJ2-6; the tabulated D call, TRBD1, remains unverified against the DNA. CDR1 is SEHNR and CDR2 is FQNEAQ in the germline V gene (reference sequence). Inclusive of both ends, the CDR3 amounts to 16 amino acids.

This clonotype was seen only once. A much bigger clone sits one base away, suggesting this may be a read error. This chain joins TRBV5-6 and TRBJ2-1; possible D gene TRBD2, 6 bases. CDR1 is SGHDT and CDR2 is YYEEEE in the germline V gene. This CDR3 region has 15 residues. The CDR3 bases are TGTGCCAGCAGCTTGGGTAGCGGAGGCGGCAATGAGCGGTTCTTC. Translated, it gives CASSLGSGGGNERFF. Full variable domain (remainder filled in from reference TRBV5-6 and TRBJ2-1): DAGVTQSPTHLIKTRGQQVTLRCSPKSGHDTVSWYQQALGQGPQFIFQYYEEEERQRGNFPDRFSGHQFPNYSSELNVNALLLGDSALYLCASSLGSGGGNERFFGPGTRLTVL.

Note on this clonotype: A much more abundant neighbour one base away suggests this may be a read error. Given the absence of the conserved phenylalanine or tryptophan at the CDR3 end, a read error is likely. The genes are TRBV4-1 and TRBJ1-1; possibly TRBD1 for D (5 bases). This CDR3 is 15 amino acids long. Germline loops: CDR1 MGHRA, CDR2 YSYEKL. Trimming took 2 bases from V and 1 from J, leaving 11 bases between them. The DNA for the CDR3 is TGCGCCAGCAGCCAAAGCAGGGATCCGAACACTGAAGCTTTCATT. As protein: CASSQSRDPNTEAFI.

The sample holds many counts of this clonotype. One end of the junction is discordant with germline, which a read error may explain. The J gene is TRBJ1-1, the V gene TRBV12-3 or TRBV12-4, with TRBD1 matching over 7 bases. The CDR3 is made up of 14 amino acids. The DNA for the CDR3 is TGTGCCAGCACTTTAGGACAGGTCAACACTGAAGCTTTCTTT. It is translated as CASTLGQVNTEAFF.

This sequence joins TRBV3-1 and TRBJ2-2; D is perhaps TRBD2 (6 bases). The CDR3 runs to 16 residues. Germline lookup yields CDR1 LGHDT and CDR2 YNNKEL (reference sequence). With 2 bases removed from V and 3 bases from J, the gap between germline ends came to 13 bases. The CDR3 spells CASSQSREFYTGELFF. In DNA, the CDR3 is TGTGCCAGCAGCCAAAGTCGGGAGTTTTACACCGGGGAGCTGTTTTTT. Full variable domain (remainder filled in from reference TRBV3-1 and TRBJ2-2): DTAVSQTPKYLVTQMGNDKSIKCEQNLGHDTMYWYKQDSKKFLKIMFSYNNKELIINETVPNRFSPKSPDKAHLNLHINSLELGDSAVYFCASSQSREFYTGELFFGEGSRLTVL.

Concerning this clonotype: A much larger clone sits a single nucleotide away, making a read error possible. V is TRBV28 and J is TRBJ1-5; 9 nucleotides line up with TRBD1. This CDR3 is 20 amino acids long. Germline values: CDR1 MDHEN, CDR2 SYDVKM. The V and J ends lost 4 bases and 3 bases, in that order; junction bases with no gene match: 19. In DNA form, the CDR3 reads TGTGCCAGCAGTTACCCCCGGACAGGGGAAGGGGAGATTATCAATCAGCCCCAGCATTTT. Protein product: CASSYPRTGEGEIINQPQHF.

This clonotype has more than one count but fewer than ten. The J gene is TRBJ1-1, the V gene TRBV19; perhaps TRBD1 as D (5 bases). Germline CDR1 reads LNHDA; CDR2 reads SQIVND (reference sequence). The CDR3 has 14 amino acids. V lost 3 bases to trimming and J lost 4 bases, with 12 bases between them. CDR3 loop: CASSIGRAGTEAFF. CDR3 in DNA: TGTGCCAGTAGTATCGGCAGGGCGGGCACTGAAGCTTTCTTT.

As regards this clonotype: Possible read error: a much larger clone is one base away. The rearrangement uses TRBV20-1 and TRBJ2-7; D is ambiguous. Germline CDR1 and CDR2: DFQATT and SNEGSKA (reference sequence). The CDR3 spans 14 residues. The CDR3 DNA is TGCGGTGCACCCGAACAGACGAGCTCCTACGAGCAGTACTTC. This encodes CGAPEQTSSYEQYF.

With respect to this clonotype: A much larger clone lies a single base off, so this may be a read error. The chain uses TRBV29-1 and TRBJ2-3; D tentatively reads TRBD1 or TRBD2 (5 bases each). The germline gives CDR1 SQVTM, CDR2 ANQGSEA. CDR3 length: 15 residues. In nucleotides, the CDR3 is TGCAGCGTTGCGACAGACGATATCCACCAAGGGACGCGGTATTTT. Protein: CSVATDDIHQGTRYF.

In its sample, this clonotype was seen many times. The chain employs TRBV27 and TRBJ2-6; D is undetermined. CDR3 length equals 15 residues. CDR1 and CDR2 (germline): MNHEY, SMNVEV (reference sequence). V gave up 3 bases and J gave up 2 bases, with 8 bases separating them. The CDR3 sequence is CASSFWVAGANVLTF. CDR3 sequence (DNA): TGTGCCAGCAGTTTTTGGGTAGCTGGGGCCAACGTCCTGACTTTC.

For this clonotype: Since a much larger clone is just one base distant, this may be a read error. This CDR3 reads CASSTSGGVYNEEFF. The DNA for the CDR3 is TGTGCCAGCAGTACTAGCGGGGGGGTCTACAATGAGGAGTTCTTC. This chain connects TRBV25-1 to TRBJ2-1, with 13 bases identical to TRBD2. Germline V CDR1 and CDR2: MGHDK, SYGVNS. CDR3 length equals 15 residues.

For the CDR3, the DNA is TGTGCCAGCAGCCCGTATGTCGGGCGAGGGGTACTGAACACTGAAGCTTTCTTT. This encodes CASSPYVGRGVLNTEAFF. The chain employs TRBV13 and TRBJ1-1; weak D call: TRBD1 (5 bases). The germline V and J ends were trimmed by 5 bases and 0 bases, with 22 bases remaining between them. The CDR3 runs to 18 residues. CDR1 is PRHDT, CDR2 FYEKMQ, per germline (reference sequence). Drawing the rest from reference TRBV13 and TRBJ1-1, the complete variable domain is AAGVIQSPRHLIKEKRETATLKCYPIPRHDTVYWYQQGPGQDPQFLISFYEKMQSDKGSIPDRFSAQQFSDYHSELNMSSLELGDSALYFCASSPYVGRGVLNTEAFFGQGTRLTVV.